The rows below give T cell receptor beta chains drawn from one sample of a study of T cell repertoires in cytomegalovirus infection. TCRdb reprocessed the reads with MiXCR, giving one entry per CDR3 protein. Of 100,000 or so distinct CDR3 sequences in the sample, about a quarter were seen once. Sequencing was performed on CD8+ T cells from PBMCs. These receptors originate from a human donor in good health (CMV status not recorded). Some clones in this sample may be carry-over from other donors' samples. CDR3s include the opening cysteine and the closing phenylalanine or tryptophan. D genes are given only for firm matches. Size values are once, few and many counts, or a class for expanded clones, and some rows have none.

D: -
size: few
J: TRBJ1-5
V: TRBV7-6
DNA: TGTGCCAGCAGCTTAGTACAGAGTTATAGCAATCAGCCCCAGCATTTT
CDR3: CASSLVQSYSNQPQHF

D: TRBD2
size: few
J: TRBJ2-7
V: TRBV24-1
DNA: TGTGCCACCAGTGATTTGCTTCACCTAGCGGGAGGGCGAGGATCCTACGAGCAGTACTTC
CDR3: CATSDLLHLAGGRGSYEQYF

D: -
size: -
J: TRBJ2-5
V: TRBV19
DNA: TGTGCCAGTAGTCCGCGGTCGGACCAAGAGACCCAGTACTTC
CDR3: CASSPRSDQETQYF

D: -
size: many
J: TRBJ1-5
V: TRBV28
DNA: TGTGCCAGCCACTACACTCTCGGCAATCAGCCCCAGCATTTT
CDR3: CASHYTLGNQPQHF

D: -
size: -
J: TRBJ1-1
V: TRBV7-9
DNA: TGTGCCAGCCTGGGGGGGAGGATGAACACTGAAGCTTTCTTT
CDR3: CASLGGRMNTEAFF

D: -
size: -
J: TRBJ2-6
V: TRBV5-1
DNA: TGCGCCAGCAGCTTGGGGTGGACCTCTGGGGCCAACGTCCTGACTTTC
CDR3: CASSLGWTSGANVLTF

D: TRBD2
size: -
J: TRBJ2-7
V: TRBV5-6
DNA: TGTGCCAGCAGCTTGCTTCTCCCTTTTAGCGGGACTAGCTACGAGCAGTACTTC
CDR3: CASSLLLPFSGTSYEQYF

D: -
size: -
J: TRBJ2-5
V: TRBV7-9
DNA: TGTGCCAGCAGCCTTACAGTGGAAGAGACCCAGTACTTC
CDR3: CASSLTVEETQYF

D: TRBD1
size: -
J: TRBJ1-4
V: TRBV28
DNA: TGTGCCAGCACCTCCCAGACAGGGGCATCTAATGAAAAACTGTTTTTT
CDR3: CASTSQTGASNEKLFF

D: -
size: -
J: TRBJ2-1
V: TRBV7-2
DNA: TGTGCCAGCGAGGGAACTGAGCAGTTCTTC
CDR3: CASEGTEQFF

D: -
size: -
J: TRBJ1-4
V: TRBV20-1
DNA: TGCAGTGCTAGGAGAGGGCGGAGTGAAAAACTGTTTTTT
CDR3: CSARRGRSEKLFF

D: TRBD1
size: many
J: TRBJ2-7
V: TRBV25-1
DNA: TGTGCCAGCAGTGAACCCTCCACAGACAGGGGTTCCTACGAGCAGTACTTC
CDR3: CASSEPSTDRGSYEQYF

D: -
size: few
J: TRBJ2-1
V: TRBV28
DNA: TGTGCCAGCACTCCTCAACTAGCCTCCTACAATGAGCAGTTCTTC
CDR3: CASTPQLASYNEQFF

D: TRBD1
size: many
J: TRBJ2-7
V: TRBV11-2
DNA: TGTGCCAGCAGCCAGGACAGGGGCCCTCCCTCTTTCGAGCAGTACTTC
CDR3: CASSQDRGPPSFEQYF

D: TRBD2
size: -
J: TRBJ2-1
V: TRBV5-1
DNA: TGCGCCAGCAGCTTGTCAGGCGGGGGGCCGGCCGATGAGCAGTTCTTC
CDR3: CASSLSGGGPADEQFF

D: -
size: few
J: TRBJ2-1
V: TRBV24-1
DNA: TGTGCCACCAGTGAACGGGTGGGGGAGCAGTTCTTC
CDR3: CATSERVGEQFF

D: -
size: -
J: TRBJ2-2
V: TRBV20-1
DNA: TGCAGTGCTGCGCGGGACGGCGTTACCGGGGAGCTGTTTTTT
CDR3: CSAARDGVTGELFF

D: TRBD1
size: few
J: TRBJ1-1
V: TRBV5-4
DNA: TGTGCCAGCAGCCTAGGGGGCGCGGTCACTGAAGCTTTCTTT
CDR3: CASSLGGAVTEAFF

D: -
size: few
J: TRBJ1-1
V: TRBV28
DNA: TGTGCCAGCAGTTCCGTGACAGGCCGGAACACTGAAGCTTTCTTT
CDR3: CASSSVTGRNTEAFF

D: TRBD1
size: -
J: TRBJ2-7
V: TRBV20-1
DNA: TGCAGTGCTAGAGCCCCGAGGGACAGGCCCTACGAGCAGTACTTC
CDR3: CSARAPRDRPYEQYF

D: TRBD1
size: few
J: TRBJ2-5
V: TRBV11-2
DNA: TGTGCCAGCAGCTTCGACGGACAGGGGTTTTCAGAGACCCAGTACTTC
CDR3: CASSFDGQGFSETQYF

D: -
size: -
J: TRBJ1-6
V: TRBV6-1
DNA: TGTGCCAGCAGTGAATATAATTCACCCCTCCACTTT
CDR3: CASSEYNSPLHF

D: -
size: medium-sized
J: TRBJ1-5
V: TRBV11-2
DNA: TGTGCCAGCAGCCGGACAAGCAATCAGCCCCAGCATTTT
CDR3: CASSRTSNQPQHF

D: -
size: -
J: TRBJ1-5
V: TRBV18
DNA: TGTGCCAGCTCACCGGGGGAATCGGGGGCAAATCAGCCCCAGCATTTT
CDR3: CASSPGESGANQPQHF

D: TRBD2
size: -
J: TRBJ2-1
V: TRBV4-1
DNA: TGCGCCAGCAGCCGACTTACTAGCGACCCGACCCGGAGTGAGCAGTTCTTC
CDR3: CASSRLTSDPTRSEQFF

D: -
size: many
J: TRBJ2-2
V: TRBV27
DNA: TGTGCCAGCAGCCTGGGCGGATCCACCGGGGAGCTGTTTTTT
CDR3: CASSLGGSTGELFF

D: -
size: -
J: TRBJ1-1
V: TRBV4-1
DNA: TGCGCCAGCAGCCAAGATGCAGGACAAAACACTGAAGCTTTCTTT
CDR3: CASSQDAGQNTEAFF

D: -
size: -
J: TRBJ1-1
V: TRBV29-1
DNA: TGCAGCGTTGAAGCAAGGGATACTGAAGCTTTCTTT
CDR3: CSVEARDTEAFF

D: -
size: -
J: TRBJ2-5
V: TRBV28
DNA: TGTGCCAGCCTCTCCGACGGAGAGACCCAGTACTTC
CDR3: CASLSDGETQYF

D: -
size: -
J: TRBJ1-1
V: TRBV7-8
DNA: TGTGCCAGCAGCTCGCCCGACTGGAACACTGAAGCTTTCTTT
CDR3: CASSSPDWNTEAFF

D: TRBD2
size: few
J: TRBJ2-7
V: TRBV20-1
DNA: TGCAGTGCCAATCGTATAGGGACTAGCTCTTACGAGCAGTACTTC
CDR3: CSANRIGTSSYEQYF

D: -
size: few
J: TRBJ2-5
V: TRBV20-1
DNA: TGCAGTGCTAGAGATTATATCGTGGAAGAGACCCAGTACTTC
CDR3: CSARDYIVEETQYF

D: TRBD1
size: few
J: TRBJ2-2
V: TRBV6-1
DNA: TGTGCCAGCAGCCCGGACAGGATGTCCGGGGAGCTGTTTTTT
CDR3: CASSPDRMSGELFF

D: TRBD2
size: -
J: TRBJ2-1
V: TRBV9
DNA: TGTGCCAGCAGCGCCGGGACTAGCGGGAGGGCCAGAAATGAGCAGTTCTTC
CDR3: CASSAGTSGRARNEQFF

D: TRBD2
size: -
J: TRBJ2-2
V: TRBV7-9
DNA: TGTGCCAGCAGCGGACCGGGACTAGAAGCCGGGGAGCTGTTTTTT
CDR3: CASSGPGLEAGELFF

D: -
size: few
J: TRBJ2-2
V: TRBV6-5
DNA: TGTGCCAGCAGTTATTCGGGACTTTCCGGGGAGCTGTTTTTT
CDR3: CASSYSGLSGELFF

D: -
size: once
J: TRBJ1-1
V: TRBV4-1
DNA: TGCGCCAGCAGCCCTTTCTTTGGAGACCCGAACACTGAAGCTTTCTTT
CDR3: CASSPFFGDPNTEAFF

D: TRBD1
size: -
J: TRBJ1-6
V: TRBV6-2/TRBV6-3
DNA: TGTGCCAGCAGCCGATCTTCGGGACAGGGATCCCCTAGTTCACCCCTCCACTTT
CDR3: CASSRSSGQGSPSSPLHF

D: TRBD1
size: -
J: TRBJ1-2
V: TRBV7-9
DNA: TGTGCCAGCAGCTTTACAGGGGCGCAATATGGCTACACCTTC
CDR3: CASSFTGAQYGYTF

D: -
size: -
J: TRBJ2-7
V: TRBV13
DNA: TGTGCCAGCAGCTCGGGCGCAAACTACGAGCAGTACTTC
CDR3: CASSSGANYEQYF

D: -
size: few
J: TRBJ1-1
V: TRBV3-1
DNA: TGTGCCAGCAGCCAAGATCGGGGCAGGGATGAAGCTTTCTTT
CDR3: CASSQDRGRDEAFF

D: -
size: -
J: TRBJ1-2
V: TRBV7-9
DNA: TGTGCCAGCAGCCCGACGGCCCGCACACTGTATGGCTACACCTTC
CDR3: CASSPTARTLYGYTF